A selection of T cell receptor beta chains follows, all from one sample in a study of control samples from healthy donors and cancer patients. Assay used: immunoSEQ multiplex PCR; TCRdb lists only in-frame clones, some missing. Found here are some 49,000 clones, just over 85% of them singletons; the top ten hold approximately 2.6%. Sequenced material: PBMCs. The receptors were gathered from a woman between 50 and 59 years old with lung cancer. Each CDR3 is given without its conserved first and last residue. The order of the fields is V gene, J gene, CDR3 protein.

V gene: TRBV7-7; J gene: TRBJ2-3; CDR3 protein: ASSPIRAGGLDTQY
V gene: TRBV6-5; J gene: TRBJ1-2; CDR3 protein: ASRLGAYGYT
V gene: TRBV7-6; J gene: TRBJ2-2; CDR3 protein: ASSRPLLGGPAGELF
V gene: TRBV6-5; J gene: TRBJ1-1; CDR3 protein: ASSPGQGKGTEAF
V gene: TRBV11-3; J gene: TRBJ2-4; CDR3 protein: ASSPRGLAKNIQY
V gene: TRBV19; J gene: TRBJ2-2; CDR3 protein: ASSLQQGARGELF
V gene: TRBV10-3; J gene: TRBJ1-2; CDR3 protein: AISEPPDRNYGYT
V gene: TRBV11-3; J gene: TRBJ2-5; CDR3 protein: ASSPLTNQETQY
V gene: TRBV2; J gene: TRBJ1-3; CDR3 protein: ASRGQGSGNTIY
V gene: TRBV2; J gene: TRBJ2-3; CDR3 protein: ASSRDKSTDTQY
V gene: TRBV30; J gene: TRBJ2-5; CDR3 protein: AWTNRVRETQY
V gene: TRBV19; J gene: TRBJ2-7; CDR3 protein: ATQSGTGGEQY
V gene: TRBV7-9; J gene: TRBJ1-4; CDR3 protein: ASSPGNHNEKLF
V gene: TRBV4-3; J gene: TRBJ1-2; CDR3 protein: ASSLEGDSPKSGYT
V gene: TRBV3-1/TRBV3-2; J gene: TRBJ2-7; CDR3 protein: ASSPGLGTYEQY
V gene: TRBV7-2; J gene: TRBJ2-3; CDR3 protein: TSSHLKTGQLTDTQY
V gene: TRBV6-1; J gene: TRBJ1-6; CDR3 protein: ASSEQGRMRSPLH
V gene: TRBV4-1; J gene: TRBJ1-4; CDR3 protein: ASSQTATNEKLF
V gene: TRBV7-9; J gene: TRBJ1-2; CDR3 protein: ASSSSTTNYGYT
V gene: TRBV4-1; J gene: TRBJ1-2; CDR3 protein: ASSQGTELPWGYT
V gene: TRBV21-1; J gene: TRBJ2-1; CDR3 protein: ASSKALTSGGADEQF
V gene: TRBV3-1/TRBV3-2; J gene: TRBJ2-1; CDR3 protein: ASSHYSQGANEQF
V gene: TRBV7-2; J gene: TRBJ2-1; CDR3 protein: ASSLSRGVYNEQF
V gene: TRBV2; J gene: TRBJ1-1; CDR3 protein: ASRRGEVSTEAF
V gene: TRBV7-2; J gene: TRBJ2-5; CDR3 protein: ASSFGETQY
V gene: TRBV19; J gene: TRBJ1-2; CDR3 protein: ASSIRAGGNYGYT
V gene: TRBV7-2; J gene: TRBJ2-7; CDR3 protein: ASSSPGGAPYEQY
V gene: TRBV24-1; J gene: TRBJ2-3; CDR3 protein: ATSDLTVTDTQY
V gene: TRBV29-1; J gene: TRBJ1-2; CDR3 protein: SVLTGMGYT
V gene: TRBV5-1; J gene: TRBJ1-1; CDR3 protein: ASRYLWGGTEAF
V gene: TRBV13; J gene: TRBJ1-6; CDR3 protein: ASSLTGVNSPLH
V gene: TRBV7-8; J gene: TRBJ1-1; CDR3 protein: ASSPDSLTGNTEAF
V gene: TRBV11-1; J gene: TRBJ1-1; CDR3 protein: ASSLGIDTEAF
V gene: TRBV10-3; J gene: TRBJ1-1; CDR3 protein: AIRTGQPNTEAF
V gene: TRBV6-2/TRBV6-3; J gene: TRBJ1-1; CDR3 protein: ASSYGGALAEAF
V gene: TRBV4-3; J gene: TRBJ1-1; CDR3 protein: ASSQVEGLGEAF
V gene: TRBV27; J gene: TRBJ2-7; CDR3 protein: ASSLIPSRGEQY
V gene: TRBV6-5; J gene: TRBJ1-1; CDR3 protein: ASSLGINTEAF
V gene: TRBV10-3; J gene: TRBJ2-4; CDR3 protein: AISESAGSIQY
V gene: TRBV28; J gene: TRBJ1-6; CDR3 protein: ASRSNNNSPLH
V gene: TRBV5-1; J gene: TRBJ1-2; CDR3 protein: ASSLGSGLYGYT
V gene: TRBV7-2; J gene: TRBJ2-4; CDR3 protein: ASSLIRAGNIQY
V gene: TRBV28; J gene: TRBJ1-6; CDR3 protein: ASSLTTPSPLH
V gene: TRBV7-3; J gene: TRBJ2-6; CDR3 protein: ASSLKHFSGANVLT
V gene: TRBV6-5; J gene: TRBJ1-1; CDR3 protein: ASSYSGTTEAF
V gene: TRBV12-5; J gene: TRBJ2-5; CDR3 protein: ASGLGGGGAAKTQY
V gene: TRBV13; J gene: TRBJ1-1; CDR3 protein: ASSRNRDSYTEAF
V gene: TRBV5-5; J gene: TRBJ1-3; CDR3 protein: ASSFMRAPGGNTIY
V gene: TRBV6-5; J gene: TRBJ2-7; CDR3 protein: ASMGSTYEQY
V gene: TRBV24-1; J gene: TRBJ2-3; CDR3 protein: ATSDRGQSISDTQY
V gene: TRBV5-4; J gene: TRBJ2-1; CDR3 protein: ASSLDSTTYNEQF
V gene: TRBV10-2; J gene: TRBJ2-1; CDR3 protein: ASSALAATYNEQF
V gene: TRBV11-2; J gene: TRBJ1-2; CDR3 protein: ASSLTGPYGYT
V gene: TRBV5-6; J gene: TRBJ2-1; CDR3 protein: ASSRRTGSSYNEQF
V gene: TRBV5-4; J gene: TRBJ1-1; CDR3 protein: ASSLVGQGNTEAF
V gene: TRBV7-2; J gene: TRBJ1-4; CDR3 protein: ASRQQGALNEKLF
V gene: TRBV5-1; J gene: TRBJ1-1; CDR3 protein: ASSLQGLGTEAF
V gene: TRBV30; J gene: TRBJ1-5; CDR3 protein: AFSRDSNQPQH
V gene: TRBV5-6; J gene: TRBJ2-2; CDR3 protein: ASSFISGVNTGELF